This is a list of T cell receptor beta chains from one sample in a study of T cell repertoires in cytomegalovirus infection. TCRdb re-called the reads through MiXCR, storing one row per CDR3 protein. Of almost 550,000 distinct CDR3 sequences detected, about 15% appear once; the ten largest clones hold around 25%. Sequenced material: CD8+ T cells from PBMCs. These receptors were taken from a human donor in good health (CMV status not recorded). Some clones in this sample may be carry-over from other donors' samples. CDR3s leave out the opening cysteine and the closing phenylalanine or tryptophan.

J gene: TRBJ2-7
V gene: TRBV28
CDR3 length: 12
CDR3 protein: ASWEQGKAYEQY

J gene: TRBJ2-1
V gene: TRBV7-9
CDR3 length: 11
CDR3 protein: ASSLTSSNEQF

J gene: TRBJ2-7
V gene: TRBV6-5
CDR3 length: 13
CDR3 protein: ASTLTSGGRGEQY

J gene: TRBJ2-5
V gene: TRBV24-1
CDR3 length: 13
CDR3 protein: ATSAGGGAFETQY

J gene: TRBJ2-1
V gene: TRBV29-1
CDR3 length: 14
CDR3 protein: SVEVHPGQTYNEQF

J gene: TRBJ1-3
V gene: TRBV11-2
CDR3 length: 12
CDR3 protein: ASSLVGSGNTIY

J gene: TRBJ2-5
V gene: TRBV7-9
CDR3 length: 14
CDR3 protein: ASSEGTDVFQETQY

J gene: TRBJ2-2
V gene: TRBV5-1
CDR3 length: 14
CDR3 protein: ASSFTGQGMPGELF

J gene: TRBJ2-1
V gene: TRBV29-1
CDR3 length: 10
CDR3 protein: SVDRGYNEQF

J gene: TRBJ2-7
V gene: TRBV5-4
CDR3 length: 14
CDR3 protein: ASSPVGWTTDYEQY

J gene: TRBJ1-2
V gene: TRBV12-3/TRBV12-4
CDR3 length: 13
CDR3 protein: ASSTTGTGAYGYT

J gene: TRBJ1-3
V gene: TRBV7-2
CDR3 length: 13
CDR3 protein: ASSLTLATGNTIY

J gene: TRBJ2-4
V gene: TRBV20-1
CDR3 length: 10
CDR3 protein: SARDRSLDNY

J gene: TRBJ2-7
V gene: TRBV27
CDR3 length: 14
CDR3 protein: ASSLAPARPSYEQY

J gene: TRBJ1-5
V gene: TRBV19
CDR3 length: 10
CDR3 protein: ASSPLDQPQH

J gene: TRBJ2-7
V gene: TRBV12-3/TRBV12-4
CDR3 length: 13
CDR3 protein: ASSSTSGEFYEQY